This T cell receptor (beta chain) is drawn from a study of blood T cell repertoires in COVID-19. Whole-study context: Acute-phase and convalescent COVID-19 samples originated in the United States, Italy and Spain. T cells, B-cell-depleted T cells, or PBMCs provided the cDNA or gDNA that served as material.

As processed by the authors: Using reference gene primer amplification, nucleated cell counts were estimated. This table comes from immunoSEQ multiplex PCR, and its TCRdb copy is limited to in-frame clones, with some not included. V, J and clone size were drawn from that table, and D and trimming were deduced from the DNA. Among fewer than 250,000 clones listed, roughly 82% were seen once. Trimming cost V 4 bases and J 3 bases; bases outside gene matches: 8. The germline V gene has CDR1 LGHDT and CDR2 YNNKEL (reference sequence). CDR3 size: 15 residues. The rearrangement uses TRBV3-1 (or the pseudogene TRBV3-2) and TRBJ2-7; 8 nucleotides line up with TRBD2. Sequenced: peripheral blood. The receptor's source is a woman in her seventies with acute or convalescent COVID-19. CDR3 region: CASSRVGTSVYEQYF. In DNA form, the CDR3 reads TGTGCCAGCAGCCGGGTCGGGACTAGTGTCTACGAGCAGTACTTC.